What follows are 21 T cell receptor beta chains derived from one specimen sequenced in a study of identical twins (dated by TCRdb to 2016 to 2017). The library came from 5' RACE. The reads were generated on an Illumina HiSeq 2000. In TCRdb, the public reads were trimmed at Q25 with fastp and aligned with MiXCR, with productive beta chains retained. Every distinct CDR3 protein forms one entry, paired with its most common genes and DNA. The sample profile shows around 1.7 million distinct CDR3 sequences; about 32% of them were found once. 0.27% of the sample comes from the top ten. The sample consisted of cord blood. The receptor source for this set is a newborn girl in good health.

The rearrangement uses TRBV5-8 and TRBJ1-3, with unresolved D. The CDR3 extends over 14 amino acids. In germline, CDR1 is SGHTS, CDR2 YDEGEE. Trimming took off 4 bases at V and 0 bases at J, with 8 bases between the two ends. The CDR3 loop reads CASSPKSSGNTIYF. The CDR3 coding sequence is TGTGCCAGCAGCCCAAAAAGCTCTGGAAACACCATATATTTT.

This chain joins TRBV20-1 and TRBJ2-7; the match to TRBD1 covers 8 bases. The CDR3 length is 16 residues. CDR1 is DFQATT, CDR2 SNEGSKA, per germline (reference sequence). The junction had 9 bases not matched to a gene; V was cut back by 0 bases and J by 2 bases. CDR3 loop: CSARDHGGQGPYEQYF. The CDR3 DNA reads TGCAGTGCTAGAGATCATGGAGGACAGGGCCCCTACGAGCAGTACTTC.

In the case of this clonotype: Given a much more abundant clone one base away, this may be a read error. V and J are TRBV13 and TRBJ2-3; D is unresolved. Germline values: CDR1 PRHDT, CDR2 FYEKMQ (reference sequence). The CDR3 has 12 amino acids. Trimming pared 0 bases from V and 7 bases from J, leaving 5 bases between. This CDR3 reads CASSLGTYTQYF. CDR3 nucleotide sequence: TGTGCCAGCAGCTTAGGGACTTATACGCAGTATTTT.

J is TRBJ2-5 and V is TRBV28; TRBD2 matches 9 bases. CDR3 length equals 16 residues. Germline assignment: CDR1 MDHEN and CDR2 SYDVKM. Trimming removed 5 bases from V and 11 bases from J; junction bases left unmatched: 18. The chain's CDR3 is CASSTRREGPVNEQYF. The CDR3, as DNA: TGTGCCAGCAGTACCCGGCGGGAGGGCCCGGTCAATGAGCAGTACTTC.

The sample holds a few counts of this clonotype. The chain recombines TRBV27 with TRBJ2-1; 11 bases match TRBD2. This CDR3 contains 16 residues. Unmatched junction bases numbered 9, after V lost 3 bases and J lost 8 bases. From germline, CDR1 is MNHEY and CDR2 SMNVEV (reference sequence). CDR3 bases: TGTGCCAGCAGTTTCCTTAGCGGGGGGGCTCCAGATGAGCAGTTCTTC. It encodes CASSFLSGGAPDEQFF.

This clonotype was observed at least ten times. This chain connects TRBV12-3 or TRBV12-4 to TRBJ1-5; 10 nucleotides line up with TRBD1. The CDR3 consists of 15 residues. Trimming at V came to 5 bases and at J to 1 base, leaving 2 bases not matched to a gene. CDR3 in amino acids: CASSPGQGSNQPQHF. The CDR3 DNA sequence: TGTGCCAGCAGTCCGGGACAGGGGAGCAATCAGCCCCAGCATTTT.

The chain joins TRBV28 to TRBJ2-5; no firm D call. Trimming removed 1 base at V and 2 bases at J, with 8 bases between. This CDR3 has 14 residues. Germline-derived CDR1 and CDR2 are MDHEN and SYDVKM. The CDR3 DNA reads as TGTGCCAGCAGTTTATCTCCAGAGCAAGAGACCCAGTACTTC. This encodes CASSLSPEQETQYF.

Ten or more counts support this clonotype. The chain employs TRBV27 and TRBJ1-5, with D possibly matching TRBD1 (6 bases). The germline gives CDR1 MNHEY, CDR2 SMNVEV (reference sequence). The CDR3 spans 14 residues. V lost 3 bases to trimming and J lost 5 bases, with 11 bases between them. CDR3 coding DNA: TGTGCCAGCAGTTTGGGACAAGCCCATCAGCCCCAGCATTTT. Residues: CASSLGQAHQPQHF.

The rearrangement uses TRBV2 and TRBJ2-7; D perhaps matches TRBD2 (6 bases). V lost 2 bases to trimming and J lost 4 bases, with 12 bases between them. This CDR3 is 14 amino acids long. Germline V gene sequence: CDR1 SNHLY, CDR2 FYNNEI. CDR3 sequence reads: CASSEQTGVYEQYF. CDR3 nucleotide sequence: TGTGCCAGCAGTGAACAGACGGGGGTTTACGAGCAGTACTTC.

J is TRBJ2-5 and V is TRBV7-2; D is unresolved. Germline V gene sequence: CDR1 SGHTA, CDR2 FQGNSA. The CDR3 totals 16 residues. With 0 bases removed from V and 0 bases from J, the gap between germline ends came to 11 bases. CDR3 loop: CASSLATLWYQETQYF. The CDR3 nucleotides read TGTGCCAGCAGCTTAGCTACCCTATGGTACCAAGAGACCCAGTACTTC.

This sequence joins TRBV11-2 and TRBJ1-4; D gene uncertain. The CDR3 has 15 amino acids. Trimming left V 3 bases short and J 0 bases short, with 8 bases between. Germline lookup yields CDR1 SGHAT and CDR2 FQNNGV. CDR3 bases: TGTGCCAGCAGCTTTTCCCGTGCAACTAATGAAAAACTGTTTTTT. Translating it yields CASSFSRATNEKLFF. Filled out from reference TRBV11-2 and TRBJ1-4, the complete variable domain reads EAGVAQSPRYKIIEKRQSVAFWCNPISGHATLYWYQQILGQGPKLLIQFQNNGVVDDSQLPKDRFSAERLKGVDSTLKIQPAKLEDSAVYLCASSFSRATNEKLFFGSGTQLSVL.

V and J are TRBV7-6 and TRBJ1-1; D unclear. The V gene lost 4 bases and the J gene lost 6 bases, with 12 bases spanning the gap. The CDR3 is 13 residues long. CDR1 and CDR2 (germline): SGHVS, FNYEAQ. In DNA, the CDR3 is TGTGCCAGCAGCTATGAAGGGCTATCTGAAGCTTTCTTT. Its translation is CASSYEGLSEAFF.

The chain is built from TRBV9 and TRBJ2-2; 12 bases line up with TRBD2. Germline assignment: CDR1 SGDLS and CDR2 YYNGEE. The trim removed 3 bases at V and 0 bases at J, leaving 6 bases unmatched. CDR3 length equals 18 residues. In DNA form, the CDR3 reads TGTGCCAGCAGCGCAAAACTAGCGGGGGGATCGAACACCGGGGAGCTGTTTTTT. This codes for CASSAKLAGGSNTGELFF.

Only a few counts were recorded for this clonotype. The chain recombines TRBV2 with TRBJ1-2, with TRBD1 matching 9 bases. Germline CDR1 SNHLY, CDR2 FYNNEI. After removal of 6 bases from V and 3 bases from J, the junction contained 5 bases not matched to a gene. The CDR3 is 14 amino acids. The CDR3 bases are TGTGCCAGCAGACAGGGGGCTTTGGACTATGGCTACACCTTC. As protein: CASRQGALDYGYTF.

This clonotype was recorded at least ten times. The rearrangement uses TRBV7-6 and TRBJ1-1, with D perhaps matching TRBD1 (6 bases). Germline V lookup: CDR1 SGHVS, CDR2 FNYEAQ. The CDR3 loop spans 13 amino acids. The germline V and J ends were trimmed by 6 bases and 1 base, with 9 bases remaining between them. CDR3 sequence (DNA): TGTGCCAGCAGTCGGGACACGAACACTGAAGCTTTCTTT. Translation: CASSRDTNTEAFF.

This clonotype was recorded a few times. The chain links TRBV4-2 to TRBJ2-7; TRBD2 matches at 12 bases. The DNA matches TRBJ2-5 better at its end, which makes the J call doubtful. CDR3 size: 17 residues. CDR1 and CDR2 (germline): LGHNA, YNFKEQ. The CDR3 loop reads CASSQDRGLAGLETQYF. DNA for the CDR3: TGTGCCAGCAGCCAAGATCGTGGACTAGCGGGACTTGAGACCCAGTACTTC.

This clonotype has just a few counts. The rearrangement links TRBV12-3 or TRBV12-4 to TRBJ2-4; a weak D match, TRBD2 (6 bases). The CDR3 runs to 15 residues. Trimming stripped 3 bases from V and 4 bases from J, with 13 bases between. The CDR3, as DNA: TGTGCCAGCAGTTTCTTGGTAGCGGCGAAAAACATTCAGTACTTC. Translated: CASSFLVAAKNIQYF.

The chain couples TRBV7-9 to TRBJ1-2; D is unresolved. The CDR3 spans 14 residues. Looked up from germline, CDR1 is SEHNR and CDR2 is FQNEAQ (reference sequence). Trimming stripped 2 bases from V and 1 base from J, with 8 bases between. The CDR3 loop reads CASSLMQFNYGYTF. CDR3 in DNA: TGTGCCAGCAGCTTAATGCAGTTTAACTATGGCTACACCTTC.

CDR3 sequence: CASSLILANEQFF. As DNA, the CDR3 is TGTGCCAGCAGCCTCATACTAGCCAATGAGCAGTTCTTC. The gene calls are TRBV12-3 or TRBV12-4 and TRBJ2-1; D possibly corresponds to TRBD2 (6 bases). V was trimmed by 6 bases and J by 6 bases, leaving 12 bases between them. This CDR3 is built from 13 residues.

J is TRBJ2-7 and V is TRBV27; D unresolved. Germline lookup yields CDR1 MNHEY and CDR2 SMNVEV (reference sequence). The CDR3 length is 10 residues. Trimming took off 11 bases at V and 2 bases at J, with 7 bases between the two ends. In DNA form, the CDR3 reads TGTGCCCCCTCGCCCTACGAGCAGTACTTC. Amino acids: CAPSPYEQYF.

CDR3 protein: CASSLSVGGGITDTQYF. CDR3 in DNA: TGTGCCAGCAGCTTATCGGTTGGGGGGGGGATCACAGATACGCAGTATTTT. The V and J genes are TRBV7-2 and TRBJ2-3, with TRBD2 matching 7 bases. The germline CDR1 and CDR2 sequences are SGHTA and FQGNSA. V shed 2 bases and J 2 bases; nucleotides not matched to a gene: 10. The CDR3 spans 17 residues.